Listed below are T cell receptor beta chains from one sample, sequenced in a study of shared clonotypes between healthy human individuals. The method was immunoSEQ multiplex PCR; TCRdb's version includes in-frame clones alone and lacks a portion of them. In the table there are about 2.2 million clones, just under 95% of which are singletons. The sequenced sample consisted of naive CD8+ T cells from PBMCs. The receptors come from a young man in good health. Some clones in this sample may be carry-over from other donors' samples. The CDR3 runs from the conserved cysteine through the conserved F or W. A D gene is named only where the DNA matches it firmly. Clone size, where shown, is once, few, many, or a class for clones that have expanded.

TRBJ1-5,-,-,TRBV28,TGTGCCAGCAGAGCGGGGGCGCAGGGGCAGCCCCAGCATTTT,CASRAGAQGQPQHF
TRBJ1-2,-,-,TRBV27,TGTGCCAGCAGTTTATTTGGGGGGGCCCATAACTATGGCTACACCTTC,CASSLFGGAHNYGYTF
TRBJ2-3,-,-,TRBV21-1,TGTGCCAGCAGCCCCTACGAGGACAGGGTCGGCACAGATACGCAGTATTTT,CASSPYEDRVGTDTQYF
TRBJ2-3,-,-,TRBV10-3,TGTGCCATCAACCCGACAGCGGGTGCAGATACGCAGTATTTT,CAINPTAGADTQYF
TRBJ2-7,-,-,TRBV6-1,TGTGCCAGCAGTGGACTACAGTACCGGTACGAGCAGTACTTC,CASSGLQYRYEQYF
TRBJ2-7,TRBD2,-,TRBV19,TGTGCCAGTAGCGCCGGGACTAGCACATCCTACGAGCAGTACTTC,CASSAGTSTSYEQYF
TRBJ2-3,-,-,TRBV15,TGTGCCACCAGACCCCCGGGTGAACCCCTCACAGATACGCAGTATTTT,CATRPPGEPLTDTQYF
TRBJ2-7,-,-,TRBV13,TGTGCCAGCAGCCCGACCCCAGCCGCAGGGACGGTCGGCTACGAGCAGTACTTC,CASSPTPAAGTVGYEQYF
TRBJ2-7,-,-,TRBV28,TGTGCCAGCAGTTTTGATGGGTGGTACGAGCAGTACTTC,CASSFDGWYEQYF
TRBJ2-6,-,-,TRBV4-2,TGTGCCAGCAGCCCTCTCGCAGGGACCCTTACCTCTGGGGCCAACGTCCTGACTTTC,CASSPLAGTLTSGANVLTF
TRBJ1-1,-,-,TRBV27,TGTGCCAGCAGTTTATCCGTGACACTTAATGAAGCTTTCTTT,CASSLSVTLNEAFF
TRBJ1-2,-,-,TRBV6-1,TGTGCCAGCAGTGAGGGGGTCGCTTGGGGTGGCTACACCTTC,CASSEGVAWGGYTF
TRBJ2-3,TRBD2,-,TRBV27,TGTGCCAGCAGTTTACGGGGTAGCGGGAGCACAGATACGCAGTATTTT,CASSLRGSGSTDTQYF
TRBJ1-2,-,-,TRBV15,TGTGCCACCAGCCTAGCAGATCGGGGATATGGCTACACCTTC,CATSLADRGYGYTF
TRBJ2-3,-,-,TRBV4-1,TGCGCCAGCAGGGGAGCCCGACTTGGGGGAGATACGCAGTATTTT,CASRGARLGGDTQYF
TRBJ1-4,-,-,TRBV28,TGTGCCAGCAATCGGCGCTTCTCAAATGAAAAACTGTTTTTT,CASNRRFSNEKLFF
TRBJ2-1,-,-,TRBV14,TGTGCCAGCAGCCAAGAATTCGAGTACCGCAATGAGCAGTTCTTC,CASSQEFEYRNEQFF
TRBJ2-7,-,-,TRBV27,TGTGCCAGCGGGTACGAGCAGTACTTC,CASGYEQYF
TRBJ2-7,-,-,TRBV2,TGTGCCAGCAGTGATCTCCAGGGTATGTCCGAGCAGTACTTC,CASSDLQGMSEQYF
TRBJ2-7,TRBD1,-,TRBV4-1,TGCGCCAGCAGCCAAGATCGACAGGGGGCTAGGTACGAGCAGTACTTC,CASSQDRQGARYEQYF
TRBJ2-1,-,-,TRBV7-9,TGTGCCAGCCAACGGGGCGGAACCCCTTACAATGAGCAGTTCTTC,CASQRGGTPYNEQFF
TRBJ1-3,TRBD1,-,TRBV11-2,TGTGCCAGCAGTCTATCTCCGGGACAGGGTCCCCGGGACACCATATATTTT,CASSLSPGQGPRDTIYF
TRBJ2-7,-,-,TRBV7-2,TGTGCCAGCAGCTTACTTTGGAGGGGGAGCTCCTACGAGCAGTACTTC,CASSLLWRGSSYEQYF
TRBJ2-7,TRBD1,once,TRBV14,TGTGCCAGCAGGCACGGGACAGATCCTTCCTACGAGCAGTACTTC,CASRHGTDPSYEQYF
TRBJ2-3,-,-,TRBV28,TGTGCCAGCAGCCTACGGACCGGTCGGTTTGGTACGCAGTATTTT,CASSLRTGRFGTQYF
TRBJ2-7,TRBD1,once,TRBV7-9,TGTGCCAGCAGCTTGTCACAGGGGGCCTACGAGCAGTACTTC,CASSLSQGAYEQYF
TRBJ2-7,TRBD2,-,TRBV19,TGTGCCAGTAGTATTGGGACTAATGGAGGCGAGCAGTACTTC,CASSIGTNGGEQYF
TRBJ2-3,-,-,TRBV27,TGTGCCAGCAGCCCTAGCACCGAGAGCACAGATACGCAGTATTTT,CASSPSTESTDTQYF
TRBJ2-7,TRBD1,-,TRBV29-1,TGCAGCGTGCAAGACAGGGGGTCCTACGAGCAGTACTTC,CSVQDRGSYEQYF
TRBJ2-7,-,-,TRBV18,TGTGCCAGCTCACCAACAGGGTTCGTCGAGCAGTACTTC,CASSPTGFVEQYF
TRBJ2-1,TRBD1,-,TRBV7-3,TGTGCCAGCAGCTTGGGACAGGGGTCCTACAATGAGCAGTTCTTC,CASSLGQGSYNEQFF
TRBJ2-3,TRBD2,-,TRBV4-1,TGCGCCAGCAGCCAATTCCTAGCGGGAGAGGCAGATACGCAGTATTTT,CASSQFLAGEADTQYF
TRBJ1-5,TRBD1,-,TRBV28,TGTGCCAGCAGTTTAAACAGGGGGCATCAGCCCCAGCATTTT,CASSLNRGHQPQHF
TRBJ1-1,TRBD1,-,TRBV7-9,TGTGCCAGCAGCCCGTCGACAGGGGGCGCGAGCACTGAAGCTTTCTTT,CASSPSTGGASTEAFF
TRBJ2-7,-,-,TRBV7-2,TGTGCCAGCAGCTTCCGACTATTCCTGGACGAGCAGTACTTC,CASSFRLFLDEQYF
TRBJ2-1,-,-,TRBV11-2,TGTGCCAGCAGCCCTAGCTTTAACCAGGGGATCTACAATGAGCAGTTCTTC,CASSPSFNQGIYNEQFF
TRBJ1-1,-,few,TRBV7-9,TGTGCCAGCAGCTCACCGCCCACTGAAGCTTTCTTT,CASSSPPTEAFF
TRBJ2-1,TRBD2,-,TRBV27,TGTGCCAGCAGTTTATCGCTCAGACTAGCGGGAGTAACTGAGCAGTTCTTC,CASSLSLRLAGVTEQFF
TRBJ2-7,-,-,TRBV7-9,TGTGCCAGCAGCCCCCTTTTGGGGGTTACTCTAATCGACGAGCAGTACTTC,CASSPLLGVTLIDEQYF
TRBJ1-1,-,-,TRBV9,TGTGCCAGCACCGGTCCCGGGACAAGGAACACTGAAGCTTTCTTT,CASTGPGTRNTEAFF
TRBJ2-1,TRBD2,-,TRBV4-1,TGCGCCAGCAGCCCGGGAGGGGGACTCGGCGATGAGCAGTTCTTC,CASSPGGGLGDEQFF
TRBJ1-2,TRBD1,once,TRBV2,TGTGCCAGCAGTGAAAACCGGGACAGGGGTTTCGACTATGGCTACACCTTC,CASSENRDRGFDYGYTF
TRBJ2-6,-,-,TRBV25-1,TGTGCCAGCAGTGAACGTCTGGGCTCTGGGGCCAACGTCCTGACTTTC,CASSERLGSGANVLTF
TRBJ2-1,TRBD1,-,TRBV6-5,TGTGCCAGCAGTTACTCGACAGGGCCTGGAGAGCAGTTCTTC,CASSYSTGPGEQFF
TRBJ1-5,-,-,TRBV5-6,TGTGCCAGCAGCTTGGCCGGACACCTAGCGCCCCAGCATTTT,CASSLAGHLAPQHF
TRBJ2-1,-,-,TRBV27,TGTGCCACCCGGACTACCCTATCCTACAATGAGCAGTTCTTC,CATRTTLSYNEQFF
TRBJ2-3,-,-,TRBV7-3,TGTGCCAGCAGCTTAATAGGGGGCACAGATACGCAGTATTTT,CASSLIGGTDTQYF
TRBJ2-7,TRBD2,-,TRBV2,TGTGCCAGCATTAGAACTAGCGGGATCACCATCTACGAGCAGTACTTC,CASIRTSGITIYEQYF
TRBJ2-1,TRBD2,-,TRBV19,TGTGCCAGTTCTATCCTGGGACTAGCGGAGGCGTCCTCCTACAATGAGCAGTTCTTC,CASSILGLAEASSYNEQFF
TRBJ2-5,-,once,TRBV7-8,TGTGCCAGCAGCCCCACTAGGTATAAAGAGACCCAGTACTTC,CASSPTRYKETQYF
TRBJ2-1,TRBD1,-,TRBV15,TGTGCCACCAGCAGGGACCACCTCCAAAACCGGGACAGCAATGAGCAGTTCTTC,CATSRDHLQNRDSNEQFF
TRBJ2-1,-,-,TRBV7-9,TGTGCCAGCAGCCCCCTAATTGCGGAATGGAATGAGCAGTTCTTC,CASSPLIAEWNEQFF
TRBJ2-2,TRBD1,-,TRBV11-2,TGTGCCAGCAGCACGACAGGGGGAGGGGACACCGGGGAGCTGTTTTTT,CASSTTGGGDTGELFF
TRBJ2-1,-,once,TRBV14,TGTGCCAGCAGCCCTACAATGTTAGGAGGGCCCAATGAGCAGTTCTTC,CASSPTMLGGPNEQFF
TRBJ2-7,-,few,TRBV7-8,TGTGCCAGCAGCTTAGGGTGGGGGGCCTACGAGCAGTACTTC,CASSLGWGAYEQYF
TRBJ1-2,TRBD1,-,TRBV5-4,TGTGCCAGCAGATCCAGGACAGGGCTCTATGGCTACACCTTC,CASRSRTGLYGYTF
TRBJ1-5,-,few,TRBV19,TGTGCCAGTAGTATTGGAGGGCAGCCCCAGCATTTT,CASSIGGQPQHF
TRBJ2-1,-,-,TRBV5-1,TGCGCCAGCAGCTTGGACGTCACCGGGACTCTATACAATGAGCAGTTCTTC,CASSLDVTGTLYNEQFF
TRBJ2-1,-,-,TRBV27,TGTGCCAGCAGTTTAATGAGAGGTGGTGAGCAGTTCTTC,CASSLMRGGEQFF